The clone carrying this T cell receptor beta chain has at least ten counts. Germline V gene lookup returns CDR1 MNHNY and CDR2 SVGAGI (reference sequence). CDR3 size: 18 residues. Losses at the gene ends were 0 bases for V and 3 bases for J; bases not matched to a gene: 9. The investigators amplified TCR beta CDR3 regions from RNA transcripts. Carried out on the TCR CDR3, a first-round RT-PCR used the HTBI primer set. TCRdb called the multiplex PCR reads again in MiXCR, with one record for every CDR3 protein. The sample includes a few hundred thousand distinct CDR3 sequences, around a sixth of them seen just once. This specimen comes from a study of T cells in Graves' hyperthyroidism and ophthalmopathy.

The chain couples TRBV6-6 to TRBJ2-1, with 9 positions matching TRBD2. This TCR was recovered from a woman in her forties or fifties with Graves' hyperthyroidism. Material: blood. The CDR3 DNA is TGTGCCAGCAGTTACTCAGTTGTCGGGACTAGCATCTACAATGAGCAGTTCTTC. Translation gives CASSYSVVGTSIYNEQFF.